The T cell receptor beta chain described here comes from a study of OX40 agonist ivuxolimab in advanced cancers. Across the study: Patients were given ivuxolimab, an antibody that agonizes OX40 (CD134).

Some clones are missing from TCRdb's copy, which holds only in-frame ones; the method was immunoSEQ multiplex PCR. The sample contains 30,000 or so clones, 70% to 80% of which appear only once. This CDR3 has 16 residues. From germline, CDR1 is ENHRY and CDR2 SYGVKD. V lost 3 bases and J lost 4; bases outside the gene matches: 4. Findings and caveats of the study: On average, CD8+ T cells had more expanded clones than CD4+.

Notes on this clone: Its antigen is not identified.

This specimen consisted of CD4+ or CD8+ T cells sorted from blood, obtained in a trial of the OX40 agonist ivuxolimab. The chain links TRBV10-3 to TRBJ1-6, with 9 nucleotides matching TRBD1. This receptor was identified in an adult with an advanced solid tumor such as melanoma, head and neck, liver or kidney cancer. CDR3 loop: CAISDQDRGYNSPLHF. CDR3 DNA: TGTGCCATCAGTGATCAGGACAGGGGATATAATTCACCCCTCCACTTT.